This T cell receptor beta chain was identified during a study of tumor-infiltrating lymphocytes in localized non-small cell lung cancer. Study background: The cohort mixed smokers and never-smokers, several histologies, and some post-neoadjuvant-chemotherapy samples.

Details on this clone: Its antigen is unknown.

Study-level findings and limits: Immunotypes IM1 and IM2 had similar TCR-derived T-cell fractions. Not all patients were TCR sequenced, owing to tissue quantity. Tumor T-cell fraction was not associated with recurrence-free survival.

The table came from immunoSEQ multiplex PCR; TCRdb's copy has only in-frame clones and leaves some out. The repertoire includes more than 10,000 clones, roughly 67% of them detected once, and less than 9% sits in the top ten. Unmatched junction bases numbered 3, after V lost 0 bases and J lost 7 bases. In germline, CDR1 is GTSNPN, CDR2 SVGIG (reference sequence). This CDR3 has 13 residues. The TCR was taken from a human donor with non-small cell lung cancer. Sequencing used lung tumor tissue. The chain has TRBV30 and TRBJ1-2; 9 positions match TRBD1. The CDR3 DNA sequence: TGTGCCTGGAGTGTAACAGGGGGCTCTGGCTACACCTTC. As protein: CAWSVTGGSGYTF.